The rows below give T cell receptor beta chains drawn from one sample of a study of T-cell reconstitution after alpha-beta-depleted transplantation in children. TCRdb redid the calling of the PCR reads with MiXCR, one entry per CDR3 protein. Counted here are around 670,000 distinct CDR3 sequences, about an eighth occurring once; the ten biggest clones make up around 0.8%. Specimen: PBMCs, collected before TCRalphabeta/CD19-depleted stem cell transplant. Receptor source: a girl aged 2-10 years with congenital amegakaryocytic thrombocytopenia, due to receive a stem cell transplant. The CDR3 runs from the conserved cysteine through the conserved F or W. A D gene is named only where the DNA matches it firmly. For some rows the clone size is stated as once, few or many, or as a class when expanded; others skip it.

V gene,clone size,D gene,J gene,CDR3 DNA,CDR3 protein
TRBV6-1,-,-,TRBJ1-6,TGTGCCAGCAGCGGCCGCTCCTATAATTCACCCCTCCACTTT,CASSGRSYNSPLHF
TRBV7-3,many,-,TRBJ2-1,TGTGCCAGCAGCTTAACTCCGAGCTCCTACAATGAGCAGTTCTTC,CASSLTPSSYNEQFF
TRBV29-1,few,-,TRBJ1-1,TGCAGCGTTTCCCGAGGGGGGAACACTGAAGCTTTCTTT,CSVSRGGNTEAFF
TRBV4-2,-,TRBD2,TRBJ2-1,TGTGCCAGCAGCCAAGATAGGCTAGCGGCACCATACAATGAGCAGTTCTTC,CASSQDRLAAPYNEQFF
TRBV7-9,few,-,TRBJ2-7,TGTGCCCAAACCGGGCAGAACTACGAGCAGTACTTC,CAQTGQNYEQYF
TRBV7-9,many,TRBD2,TRBJ2-3,TGTGCCAGCAGCTACATAACTAGCGGGCGCACAGATACGCAGTATTTT,CASSYITSGRTDTQYF
TRBV5-1,few,TRBD2,TRBJ2-7,TGCGCCAGCAGCTTAAGTGGGGCTAGCGGGGGCTACGAGCAGTACTTC,CASSLSGASGGYEQYF
TRBV20-1,-,TRBD2,TRBJ2-7,TGCAGTGCTAGAGGGGGACTAGCGGGAACCTACGAGCAGTACTTC,CSARGGLAGTYEQYF
TRBV15,-,TRBD1,TRBJ1-1,TGTGCCACCAGCTCCCGGACAGGGGGTGCCGAAGCTTTCTTT,CATSSRTGGAEAFF
TRBV11-2,-,TRBD1,TRBJ2-7,TGTGCCAGCAGCTCTCTATACAGGGGGCACTACGAGCAGTACTTC,CASSSLYRGHYEQYF
TRBV6-5,-,-,TRBJ2-5,TGTGCCAGCAGTTACGTCGGCGGGTCTGAGACCCAGTACTTC,CASSYVGGSETQYF
TRBV20-1,many,-,TRBJ2-3,TGCAGTGCCGACGGACAGCCAGATACGCAGTATTTT,CSADGQPDTQYF
TRBV20-1,-,TRBD2,TRBJ2-1,TGCAGTGCTAGAGATTCGGGGAGCGGGACGTCCTACAATGAGCAGTTCTTC,CSARDSGSGTSYNEQFF
TRBV7-8,-,-,TRBJ2-7,TGTGCCAGCACCCTGGGACGGATCCCCTACGAGCAGTACTTC,CASTLGRIPYEQYF
TRBV12-3/TRBV12-4,many,TRBD2,TRBJ2-7,TGTGCCAGCAGACTTGGGACTACCTACGAGCAGTACTTC,CASRLGTTYEQYF
TRBV4-2,-,-,TRBJ2-2,TGTGCCAGCAGCCAAGAGGGCGGGAAAGTGGAAGCCGGGGAGCTGTTTTTT,CASSQEGGKVEAGELFF
TRBV5-1,-,-,TRBJ1-2,TGCGCCAGCAGAGCCGTCAACTATGGCTACACCTTC,CASRAVNYGYTF
TRBV15,few,-,TRBJ2-5,TGTGCCACCGGACTGCACGAGTCGAGAGAGACCCAGTACTTC,CATGLHESRETQYF
TRBV7-2,few,-,TRBJ2-3,TGTGCCAGCAGCTCTATCGGTATTCGTACAGATACGCAGTATTTT,CASSSIGIRTDTQYF
TRBV9,many,TRBD1,TRBJ1-2,TGTGCCAGCAGCGTTCCAGGGGGAAATGGCTACACCTTC,CASSVPGGNGYTF
TRBV20-1,few,TRBD1,TRBJ1-2,TGCAGTGCTAGAGGGCCGGGACAGGGGGCGCGGAGCTATGGCTACACCTTC,CSARGPGQGARSYGYTF
TRBV15,many,-,TRBJ2-5,TGTGCCACCAGCTCCTCCTGGTTGGAGACCCAGTACTTC,CATSSSWLETQYF
TRBV5-5,many,-,TRBJ1-1,TGTGCCAGCAGCTTGTCGCCGTTAATGAACACTGAAGCTTTCTTT,CASSLSPLMNTEAFF
TRBV20-1,few,-,TRBJ1-1,TGCAGTGCTAGAGTCGTGAGGGATACTGAAGCTTTCTTT,CSARVVRDTEAFF
TRBV5-6,many,-,TRBJ2-1,TGTGCCAGCAGCACATTACAAAGCTCCTACAATGAGCAGTTCTTC,CASSTLQSSYNEQFF